Following are 20 T cell receptor beta chains from one sample sequenced in a study of blood T cell repertoires in COVID-19. The method was immunoSEQ multiplex PCR; TCRdb's version includes in-frame clones alone and lacks a portion of them. The data show some 62,000 clones, approximately 80% seen once. The sample consisted of PBMCs or T cells enriched from blood (not recorded which). The receptors derive from a woman aged 35 to 49 with acute COVID-19.

The V gene is TRBV19, the J gene TRBJ1-2, with a weak D call TRBD1 (6 bases). V was trimmed by 4 bases and J by 6 bases, leaving 9 bases between them. Germline V gene sequence: CDR1 LNHDA, CDR2 SQIVND (reference sequence). The CDR3 is made up of 12 amino acids. The CDR3 spells CASSKYRDGYTF. DNA for the CDR3: TGTGCCAGTAGTAAGTACAGGGATGGCTACACCTTC.

The V and J genes are TRBV7-3 and TRBJ1-1; TRBD1 might be the D (5 bases). CDR1 and CDR2 (germline): SGHTA, FQGTGA. V was cut by 2 bases and J by 9 bases, with 10 bases left in between. There are 12 residues in the CDR3. The CDR3 loop is CASSLGQGKAFF. CDR3 DNA sequence: TGTGCCAGCAGCTTAGGGCAGGGAAAAGCTTTCTTT.

The rearrangement uses TRBV18 and TRBJ2-7, with no clear D. V was clipped by 2 bases and J by 3 bases, with 8 bases between them. CDR3 size: 13 residues. Germline V gene data show CDR1 as KGHSH and CDR2 as LQKENI. The CDR3 nucleotides read TGTGCCAGCTCACCAAGGCCGGGCTACGAGCAGTACGTC. Protein: CASSPRPGYEQYV.

J is TRBJ1-2 and V is TRBV6-6, with no clear D. This CDR3 region has 14 residues. The ends were cut back, 0 bases at V and 4 bases at J, with 9 bases in the middle. Germline V gene sequence: CDR1 MNHNY, CDR2 SVGAGI (reference sequence). CDR3 sequence (DNA): TGTGCCAGCAGTTACTCGCGACTCTGCTATGGCTACACCTTC. Its translation is CASSYSRLCYGYTF.

This chain joins TRBV5-4 and TRBJ2-2; TRBD2 is a possible D gene (5 bases). The germline CDR1 and CDR2 sequences are SGHNT and YYREEE (reference sequence). The CDR3 covers 15 residues. Trimming removed 4 bases at V and 4 bases at J, with 14 bases between. CDR3 in amino acids: CASSATTGFTGELFF. As DNA, the CDR3 is TGTGCCAGCAGCGCCACGACGGGGTTCACCGGGGAGCTGTTTTTT.

This rearrangement joins TRBV5-5 to TRBJ1-2; tentative D call: TRBD1 (5 bases). V lost 6 bases, J lost 3 bases, and 21 bases lay in between. CDR3 length: 16 amino acids. Germline V CDR1 and CDR2: SGHKS, YYEKEE (reference sequence). The CDR3 DNA is TGTGCCAGCAAGCCCTCCGTGGTGGGGCAGGACTATGGCTACACCTTC. Protein sequence: CASKPSVVGQDYGYTF. Filled out from reference TRBV5-5 and TRBJ1-2, the complete variable domain reads DAGVTQSPTHLIKTRGQQVTLRCSPISGHKSVSWYQQVLGQGPQFIFQYYEKEERGRGNFPDRFSARQFPNYSSELNVNALLLGDSALYLCASKPSVVGQDYGYTFGSGTRLTVV.

This clone was seen a few times. This chain uses TRBV18 with TRBJ1-3; no clear D gene. CDR1 and CDR2 from the germline V gene are KGHSH and LQKENI. Trimming shortened V by 0 bases and J by 8 bases, and 11 bases separated the two germline ends. The CDR3 is 14 residues long. Here the CDR3 reads CASSPPSSGYTIYF. CDR3 coding DNA: TGTGCCAGCTCACCACCGTCCTCGGGGTACACCATATATTTT.

The chain is built from TRBV4-1 and TRBJ2-3, with TRBD2 matching over 7 bases. The CDR3 contains 16 residues. CDR1 and CDR2 (germline): MGHRA, YSYEKL. Germline trimming cut 1 base from V and 0 bases from J; bases unmatched to any gene: 4. The CDR3 loop is CASSQVRGGSTDTQYF. The CDR3 DNA follows: TGCGCCAGCAGCCAAGTCCGGGGAGGGAGCACAGATACGCAGTATTTT.

The rearrangement joins TRBV6-5 to TRBJ2-2, with TRBD1 as a possible D gene (6 bases). The CDR3 extends over 14 amino acids. Germline V gives CDR1 MNHEY, CDR2 SVGAGI. The germline V and J ends were trimmed by 7 bases and 2 bases, with 11 bases remaining between them. CDR3 in amino acids: CASKRDTNTGELFF. The CDR3 nucleotides are TGTGCCAGCAAACGGGACACAAACACCGGGGAGCTGTTTTTT.

CDR3 loop: CASRGGLVNTGELFF. The DNA of the CDR3 is TGTGCCAGCAGGGGGGGACTAGTGAACACCGGGGAGCTGTTTTTT. The chain combines TRBV2 with TRBJ2-2; 8 positions match TRBD2. Germline V gives CDR1 SNHLY, CDR2 FYNNEI. Unmatched junction bases numbered 4, after V lost 6 bases and J lost 1 base. The CDR3 sequence is 15 residues long.

The chain recombines TRBV11-2 with TRBJ2-7, with D possibly matching TRBD2 (5 bases). Trimming took 0 bases from V and 5 from J, leaving 11 bases between them. This CDR3 is built from 14 residues. Per the germline V gene, CDR1 is SGHAT and CDR2 is FQNNGV. This chain's CDR3 is CASSLEVAGDEQYF. The CDR3 DNA sequence: TGTGCCAGCAGCTTAGAGGTGGCGGGTGACGAGCAGTACTTC.

As DNA, the CDR3 is TGTGCCAGCAGTGCTACTAGCTTAAGGTTTAAGAATGAGCAGTTCTTC. Translated, it gives CASSATSLRFKNEQFF. The chain is built from TRBV6-1 and TRBJ2-1; the D gene is possibly TRBD2 (6 bases). The CDR3 length is 16 residues. V shed 4 bases and J shed 7 bases, with 20 bases lying between them. The germline gives CDR1 MNHNS, CDR2 SASEGT.

This chain uses TRBV7-2 with TRBJ2-1; perhaps TRBD2 as D (6 bases). The CDR3 totals 15 residues. Per the germline V gene, CDR1 is SGHTA and CDR2 is FQGNSA. V was trimmed by 1 base and J by 6 bases, leaving 13 bases between them. The CDR3 sequence is CASSLVLGGRNEQFF. The CDR3 coding sequence is TGTGCCAGCAGCTTAGTTCTGGGGGGTCGCAATGAGCAGTTCTTC.

The rearrangement links TRBV6-5 to TRBJ2-2, with 8 bases that match TRBD1. The CDR3 has 15 residues. From germline, CDR1 is MNHEY and CDR2 SVGAGI. V trimming: 7 bases; J trimming: 1 base; junction bases outside the gene matches: 5. This chain's CDR3 is CASMVTGGNTGELFF. The CDR3 region has the DNA TGTGCCAGCATGGTCACAGGGGGGAACACCGGGGAGCTGTTTTTT.

The rearrangement joins TRBV7-9 to TRBJ2-7; 7 nucleotides match TRBD2. The germline gives CDR1 SEHNR, CDR2 FQNEAQ (reference sequence). Germline trimming cut 3 bases from V and 3 bases from J; bases unmatched to any gene: 5. The CDR3 has 14 amino acids. The CDR3 DNA is TGTGCCAGCAGCTTCCGGGGCGGGGGCTACGAGCAGTACTTC. This translates into CASSFRGGGYEQYF.

The CDR3: CASSYSSGVQETQYF. CDR3 nucleotide sequence: TGTGCCAGCAGTTACTCTTCAGGGGTCCAAGAGACCCAGTACTTC. This chain joins TRBV6-6 and TRBJ2-5; weak D call: TRBD1 (6 bases). V lost 0 bases to trimming and J lost 1 base, with 9 bases between them. This CDR3 is built from 15 residues. Germline values: CDR1 MNHNY, CDR2 SVGAGI (reference sequence).

CDR3 bases: TGTGCCAGCAGTGAAGTTCCTCGAGGATATGCCTTCTTT. This gives the protein CASSEVPRGYAFF. The chain combines TRBV6-1 with TRBJ1-1; no definite D call. This CDR3 has 13 residues. Between the trimmed V and J ends, which lost 1 base and 14 bases, there was a span of 17 bases. Germline V lookup: CDR1 MNHNS, CDR2 SASEGT.

This sequence joins TRBV3-1 (or the pseudogene TRBV3-2) and TRBJ1-5; a weak D match, TRBD1 (6 bases). Looked up from germline, CDR1 is LGHDT and CDR2 is YNNKEL (reference sequence). This CDR3 spans 17 amino acids. Trimming took off 0 bases at V and 5 bases at J, with 17 bases between the two ends. CDR3 loop: CASSQDITGSGDQPQHF. The DNA of the CDR3 is TGTGCCAGCAGCCAAGATATCACAGGGAGTGGGGATCAGCCCCAGCATTTT.

This clone was found once. This chain uses TRBV28 with TRBJ1-5; no clear D gene. Germline CDR1 and CDR2: MDHEN and SYDVKM. The CDR3 extends over 15 amino acids. V was shortened by 5 bases and J by 2 bases, with 13 bases between the two germline ends. The CDR3, as DNA: TGTGCCAGCAGTCACCCCCTAGGTGGCAATCAGCCCCAGCATTTT. This encodes CASSHPLGGNQPQHF.

The chain couples TRBV11-2 to TRBJ1-3; no clear D. Per the germline V gene, CDR1 is SGHAT and CDR2 is FQNNGV. The CDR3 length is 13 residues. Trimming stripped 3 bases from V and 2 bases from J, with 5 bases between. This CDR3 reads CASSFPAGNTIYF. CDR3 nucleotides: TGTGCCAGCAGCTTCCCCGCTGGAAACACCATATATTTT. Supplemented by reference TRBV11-2 and TRBJ1-3, the full variable domain reads EAGVAQSPRYKIIEKRQSVAFWCNPISGHATLYWYQQILGQGPKLLIQFQNNGVVDDSQLPKDRFSAERLKGVDSTLKIQPAKLEDSAVYLCASSFPAGNTIYFGEGSWLTVV.